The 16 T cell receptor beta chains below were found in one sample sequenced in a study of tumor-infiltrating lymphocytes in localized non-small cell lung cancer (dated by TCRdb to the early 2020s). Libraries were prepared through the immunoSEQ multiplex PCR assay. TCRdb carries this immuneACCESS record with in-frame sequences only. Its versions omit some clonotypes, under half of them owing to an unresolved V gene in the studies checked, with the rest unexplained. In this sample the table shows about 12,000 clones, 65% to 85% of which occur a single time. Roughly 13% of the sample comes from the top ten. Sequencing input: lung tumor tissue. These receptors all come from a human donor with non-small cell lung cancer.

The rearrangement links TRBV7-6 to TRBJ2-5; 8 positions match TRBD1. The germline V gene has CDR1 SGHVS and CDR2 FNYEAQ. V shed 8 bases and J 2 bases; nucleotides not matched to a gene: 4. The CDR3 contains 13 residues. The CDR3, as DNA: TGTGCCAGCGGCAGGGGGCATCAAGAGACCCAGTACTTC. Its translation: CASGRGHQETQYF.

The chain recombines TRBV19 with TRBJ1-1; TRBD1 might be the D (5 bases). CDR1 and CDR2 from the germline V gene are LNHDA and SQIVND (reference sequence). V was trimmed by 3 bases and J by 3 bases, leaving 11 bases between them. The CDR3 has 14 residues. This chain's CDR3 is CASSIGHRDTEAFF. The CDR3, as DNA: TGTGCCAGTAGTATTGGACATCGGGACACTGAAGCTTTCTTT.

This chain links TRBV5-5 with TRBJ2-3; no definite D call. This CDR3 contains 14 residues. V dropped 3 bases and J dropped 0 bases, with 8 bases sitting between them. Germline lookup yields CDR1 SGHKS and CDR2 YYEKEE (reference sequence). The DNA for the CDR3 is TGTGCCAGCAGCTCCCTATATAGCACAGATACGCAGTATTTT. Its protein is CASSSLYSTDTQYF.

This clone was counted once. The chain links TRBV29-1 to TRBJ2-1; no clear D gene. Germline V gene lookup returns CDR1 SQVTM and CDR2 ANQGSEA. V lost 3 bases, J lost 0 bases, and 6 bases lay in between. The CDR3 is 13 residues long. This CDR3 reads CSVDLDSYNEQFF. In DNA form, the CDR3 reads TGCAGCGTTGATCTAGACTCCTACAATGAGCAGTTCTTC.

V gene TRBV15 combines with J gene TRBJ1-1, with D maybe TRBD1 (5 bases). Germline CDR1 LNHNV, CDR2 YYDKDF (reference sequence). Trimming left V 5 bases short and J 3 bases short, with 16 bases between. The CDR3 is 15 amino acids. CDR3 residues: CATSRVPGGDTEAFF. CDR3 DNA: TGTGCCACCAGCCGGGTTCCGGGGGGGGACACTGAAGCTTTCTTT.

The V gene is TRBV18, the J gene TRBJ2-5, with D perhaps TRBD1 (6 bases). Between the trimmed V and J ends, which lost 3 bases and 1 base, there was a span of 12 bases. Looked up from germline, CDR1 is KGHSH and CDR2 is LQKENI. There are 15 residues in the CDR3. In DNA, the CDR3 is TGTGCCAGCTCACCGATAGGACAGAGCCAAGAGACCCAGTACTTC. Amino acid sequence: CASSPIGQSQETQYF.

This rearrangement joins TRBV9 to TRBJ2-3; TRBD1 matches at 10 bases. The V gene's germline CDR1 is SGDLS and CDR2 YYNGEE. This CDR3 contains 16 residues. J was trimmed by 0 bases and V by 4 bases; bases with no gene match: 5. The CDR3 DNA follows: TGTGCCAGCAGCCCGCGACAGGGGGCGAGCACAGATACGCAGTATTTT. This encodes CASSPRQGASTDTQYF. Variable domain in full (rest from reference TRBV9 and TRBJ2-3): DSGVTQTPKHLITATGQRVTLRCSPRSGDLSVYWYQQSLDQGLQFLIQYYNGEERAKGNILERFSAQQFPDLHSELNLSSLELGDSALYFCASSPRQGASTDTQYFGPGTRLTVL.

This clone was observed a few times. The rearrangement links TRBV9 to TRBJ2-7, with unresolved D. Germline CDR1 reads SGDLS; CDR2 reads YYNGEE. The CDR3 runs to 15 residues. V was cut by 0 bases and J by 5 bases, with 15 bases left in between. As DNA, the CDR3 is TGTGCCAGCAGCGTAGCTGAAGGCAGATCAAACGAGCAGTACTTC. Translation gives CASSVAEGRSNEQYF.

CDR3 region: CASSLSALAGELFF. CDR3 coding DNA: TGTGCCAGCAGTTTATCGGCACTAGCCGGGGAGCTGTTTTTT. The chain links TRBV27 to TRBJ2-2; weak D call: TRBD2 (5 bases). CDR1 is MNHEY and CDR2 is SMNVEV in the germline V gene (reference sequence). The CDR3 is 14 residues long. The V end lost 0 bases, the J end lost 6 bases, and 8 bases lay between the germline ends.

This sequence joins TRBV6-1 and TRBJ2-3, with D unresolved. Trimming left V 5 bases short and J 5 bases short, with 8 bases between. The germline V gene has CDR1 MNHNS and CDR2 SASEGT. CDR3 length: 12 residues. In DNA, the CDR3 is TGTGCCAGCAGTCTTCAGGAAGATACGCAGTATTTT. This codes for CASSLQEDTQYF.

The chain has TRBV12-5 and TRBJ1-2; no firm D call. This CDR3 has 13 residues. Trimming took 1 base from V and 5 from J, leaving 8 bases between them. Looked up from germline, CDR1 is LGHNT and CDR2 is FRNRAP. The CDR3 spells CASGLDVIYGYTF. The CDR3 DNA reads TGTGCTAGTGGTTTGGATGTCATTTATGGCTACACCTTC.

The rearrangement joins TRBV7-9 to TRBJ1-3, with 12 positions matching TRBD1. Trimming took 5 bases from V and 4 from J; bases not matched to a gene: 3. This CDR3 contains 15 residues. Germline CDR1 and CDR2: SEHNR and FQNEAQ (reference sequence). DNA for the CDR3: TGTGCCAGCAGCGGGACAGGGGGCATAGGAAACACCATATATTTT. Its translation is CASSGTGGIGNTIYF.

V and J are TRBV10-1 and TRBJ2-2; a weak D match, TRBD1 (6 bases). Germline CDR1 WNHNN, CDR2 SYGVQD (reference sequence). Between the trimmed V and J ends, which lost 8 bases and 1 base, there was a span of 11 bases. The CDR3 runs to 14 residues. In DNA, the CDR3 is TGCGCCAGCTCTCCGGGACAGAACACCGGGGAGCTGTTTTTT. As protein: CASSPGQNTGELFF.

The CDR3 nucleotides are TGTGCCAGCAGGTTGGCGGGCTCCTACAATGAGCAGTTCTTC. The encoded protein is CASRLAGSYNEQFF. V usage is TRBV6-1 and J usage is TRBJ2-1; a possible D gene is TRBD2 (5 bases). Between the trimmed V and J ends, which lost 6 bases and 0 bases, there was a span of 9 bases. The CDR3 covers 14 residues. Germline CDR1 and CDR2: MNHNS and SASEGT.

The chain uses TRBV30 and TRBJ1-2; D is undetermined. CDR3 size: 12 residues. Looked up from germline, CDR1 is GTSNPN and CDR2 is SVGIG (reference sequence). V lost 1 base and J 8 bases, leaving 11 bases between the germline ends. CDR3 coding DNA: TGTGCCTGGAGTGGAAATAATATAGGCTACACCTTC. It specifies CAWSGNNIGYTF. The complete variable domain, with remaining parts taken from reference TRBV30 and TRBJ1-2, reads SQTIHQWPATLVQPVGSPLSLECTVEGTSNPNLYWYRQAAGRGLQLLFYSVGIGQISSEVPQNLSASRPQDRQFILSSKKLLLSDSGFYLCAWSGNNIGYTFGSGTRLTVV.

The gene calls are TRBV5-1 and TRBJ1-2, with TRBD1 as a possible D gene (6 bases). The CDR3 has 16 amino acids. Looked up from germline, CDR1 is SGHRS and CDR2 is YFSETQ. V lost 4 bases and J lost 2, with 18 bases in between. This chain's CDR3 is CASSMGSRDKNYGYTF. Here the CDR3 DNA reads TGCGCCAGCAGCATGGGGTCACGGGACAAGAACTATGGCTACACCTTC.